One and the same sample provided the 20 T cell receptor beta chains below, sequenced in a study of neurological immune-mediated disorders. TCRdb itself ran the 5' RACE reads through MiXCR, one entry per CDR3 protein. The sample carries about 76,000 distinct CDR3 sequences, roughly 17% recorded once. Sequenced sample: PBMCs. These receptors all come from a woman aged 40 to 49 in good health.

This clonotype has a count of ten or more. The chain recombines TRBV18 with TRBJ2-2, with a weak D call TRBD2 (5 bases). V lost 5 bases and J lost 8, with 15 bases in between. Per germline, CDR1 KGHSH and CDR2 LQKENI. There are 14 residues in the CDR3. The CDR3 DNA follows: TGTGCCAGCTCATACGGACTCCCCACGGGGGAGCTGTTTTTT. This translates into CASSYGLPTGELFF.

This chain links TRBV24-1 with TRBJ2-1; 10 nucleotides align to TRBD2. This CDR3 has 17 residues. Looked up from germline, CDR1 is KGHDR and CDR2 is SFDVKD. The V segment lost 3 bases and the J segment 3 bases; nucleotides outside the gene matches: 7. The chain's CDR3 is CATSDATSGVVYNEQFF. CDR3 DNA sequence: TGTGCCACCAGTGATGCAACTAGCGGGGTAGTCTACAATGAGCAGTTCTTC.

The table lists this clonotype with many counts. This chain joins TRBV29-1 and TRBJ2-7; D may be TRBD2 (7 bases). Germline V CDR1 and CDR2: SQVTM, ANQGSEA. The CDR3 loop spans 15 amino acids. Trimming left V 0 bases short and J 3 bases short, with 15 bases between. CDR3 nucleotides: TGCAGCGTTGAAGAAGAAGGGAGGGGGAGCTACGAGCAGTACTTC. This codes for CSVEEEGRGSYEQYF.

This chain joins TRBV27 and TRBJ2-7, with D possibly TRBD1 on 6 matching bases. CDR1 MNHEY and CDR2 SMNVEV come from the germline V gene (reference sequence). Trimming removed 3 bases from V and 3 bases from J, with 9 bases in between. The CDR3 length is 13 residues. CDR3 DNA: TGTGCCAGCAGTTTTGGACAGAACTACGAGCAGTACGTC. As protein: CASSFGQNYEQYV.

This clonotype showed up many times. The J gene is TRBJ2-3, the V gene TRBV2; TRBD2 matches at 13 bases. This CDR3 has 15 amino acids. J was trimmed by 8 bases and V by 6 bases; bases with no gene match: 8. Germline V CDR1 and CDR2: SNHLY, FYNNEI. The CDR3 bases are TGTGCCAGCAGCGTAGGGACTAGCGGGGAAGGTACGCAGTATTTT. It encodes CASSVGTSGEGTQYF.

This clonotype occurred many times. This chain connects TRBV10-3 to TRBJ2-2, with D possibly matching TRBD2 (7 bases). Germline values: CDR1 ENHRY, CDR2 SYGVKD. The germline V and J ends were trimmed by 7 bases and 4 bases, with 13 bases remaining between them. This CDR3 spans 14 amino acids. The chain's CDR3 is CAIKGGLSTGELFF. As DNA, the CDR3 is TGTGCCATCAAGGGGGGGCTCAGCACCGGGGAGCTGTTTTTT.

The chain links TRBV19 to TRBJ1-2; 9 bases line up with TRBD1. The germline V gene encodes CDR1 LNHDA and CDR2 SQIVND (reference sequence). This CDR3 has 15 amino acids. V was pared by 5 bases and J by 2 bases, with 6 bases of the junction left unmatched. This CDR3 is CASSPQGAWNYGYTF. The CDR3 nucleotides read TGTGCCAGTAGTCCACAGGGGGCTTGGAACTATGGCTACACCTTC. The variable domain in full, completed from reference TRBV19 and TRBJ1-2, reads DGGITQSPKYLFRKEGQNVTLSCEQNLNHDAMYWYRQDPGQGLRLIYYSQIVNDFQKGDIAEGYSVSREKKESFPLTVTSAQKNPTAFYLCASSPQGAWNYGYTFGSGTRLTVV.

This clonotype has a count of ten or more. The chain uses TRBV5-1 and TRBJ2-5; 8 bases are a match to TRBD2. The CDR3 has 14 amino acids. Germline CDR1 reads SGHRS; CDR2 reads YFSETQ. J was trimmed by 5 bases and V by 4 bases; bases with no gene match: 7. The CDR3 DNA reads TGCGCCAGCAGCCCCGGACTAGCTCGGGAGACCCAGTACTTC. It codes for CASSPGLARETQYF.

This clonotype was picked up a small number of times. CDR3 region: CAISERGRKGTEAFF. DNA of the CDR3: TGTGCCATCAGTGAGCGGGGGCGAAAGGGCACTGAAGCTTTCTTT. V is TRBV10-3 and J is TRBJ1-1, with TRBD1 as a possible D gene (6 bases). The V end lost 2 bases, the J end lost 4 bases, and 14 bases lay between the germline ends. CDR1 and CDR2 from the germline V gene are ENHRY and SYGVKD. CDR3 size: 15 residues.

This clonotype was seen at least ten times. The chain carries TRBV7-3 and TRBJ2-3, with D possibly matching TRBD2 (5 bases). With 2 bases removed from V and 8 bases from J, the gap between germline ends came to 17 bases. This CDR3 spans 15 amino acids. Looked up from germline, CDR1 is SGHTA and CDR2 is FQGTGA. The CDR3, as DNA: TGTGCCAGCAGCTTACAAAGCGGTCCAATAGGTACGCAGTATTTT. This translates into CASSLQSGPIGTQYF.

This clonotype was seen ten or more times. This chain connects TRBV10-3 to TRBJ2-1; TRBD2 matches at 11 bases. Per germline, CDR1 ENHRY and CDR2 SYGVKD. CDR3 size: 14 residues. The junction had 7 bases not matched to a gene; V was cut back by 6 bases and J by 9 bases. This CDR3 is CAIRGLAAGGEQFF. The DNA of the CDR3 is TGTGCCATCAGGGGACTAGCGGCTGGGGGTGAGCAGTTCTTC.

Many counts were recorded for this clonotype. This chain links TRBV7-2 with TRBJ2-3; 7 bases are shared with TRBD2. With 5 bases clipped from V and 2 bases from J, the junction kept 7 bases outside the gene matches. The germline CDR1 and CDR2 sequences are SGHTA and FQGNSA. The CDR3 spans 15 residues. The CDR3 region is CASSTKSGATDTQYF. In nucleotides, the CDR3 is TGTGCCAGCAGCACGAAGAGCGGGGCCACAGATACGCAGTATTTT.

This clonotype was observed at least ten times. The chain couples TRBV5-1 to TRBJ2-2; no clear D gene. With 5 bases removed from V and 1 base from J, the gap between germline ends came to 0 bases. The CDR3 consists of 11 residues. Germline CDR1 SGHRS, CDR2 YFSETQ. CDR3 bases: TGCGCCAGCAGGAACACCGGGGAGCTGTTTTTT. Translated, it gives CASRNTGELFF.

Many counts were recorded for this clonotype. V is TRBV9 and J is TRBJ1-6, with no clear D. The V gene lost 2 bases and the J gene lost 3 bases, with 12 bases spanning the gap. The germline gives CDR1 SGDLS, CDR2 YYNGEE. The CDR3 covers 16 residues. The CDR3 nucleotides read TGTGCCAGCAGCGTGACCCCCTCGGACTATAATTCACCCCTCCACTTT. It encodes CASSVTPSDYNSPLHF. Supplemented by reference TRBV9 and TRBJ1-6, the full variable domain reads DSGVTQTPKHLITATGQRVTLRCSPRSGDLSVYWYQQSLDQGLQFLIQYYNGEERAKGNILERFSAQQFPDLHSELNLSSLELGDSALYFCASSVTPSDYNSPLHFGNGTRLTVT.

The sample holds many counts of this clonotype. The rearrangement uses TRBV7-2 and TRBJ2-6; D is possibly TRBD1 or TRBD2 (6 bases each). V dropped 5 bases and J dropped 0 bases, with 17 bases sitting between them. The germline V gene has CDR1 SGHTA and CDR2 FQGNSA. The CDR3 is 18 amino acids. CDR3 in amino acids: CASSPPRGQSSGANVLTF. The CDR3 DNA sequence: TGTGCCAGCAGCCCTCCCCGGGGGCAGAGCTCTGGGGCCAACGTCCTGACTTTC. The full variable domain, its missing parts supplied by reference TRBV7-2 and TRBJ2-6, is GAGVSQSPSNKVTEKGKDVELRCDPISGHTALYWYRQSLGQGLEFLIYFQGNSAPDKSGLPSDRFSAERTGGSVSTLTIQRTQQEDSAVYLCASSPPRGQSSGANVLTFGAGSRLTVL.

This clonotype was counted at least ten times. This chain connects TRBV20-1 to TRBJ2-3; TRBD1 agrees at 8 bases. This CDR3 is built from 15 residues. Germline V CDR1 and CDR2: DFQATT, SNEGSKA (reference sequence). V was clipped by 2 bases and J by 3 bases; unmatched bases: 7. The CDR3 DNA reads TGCAGTGCTAGACTCGGGACAGGAGGTACAGATACGCAGTATTTT. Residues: CSARLGTGGTDTQYF.

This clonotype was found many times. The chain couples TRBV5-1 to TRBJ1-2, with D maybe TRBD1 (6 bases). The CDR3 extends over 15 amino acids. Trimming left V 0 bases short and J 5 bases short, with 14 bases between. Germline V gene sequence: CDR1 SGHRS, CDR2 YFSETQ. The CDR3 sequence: CASSLVSGEGYGYTF. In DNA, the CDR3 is TGCGCCAGCAGCTTGGTATCAGGGGAAGGATATGGCTACACCTTC. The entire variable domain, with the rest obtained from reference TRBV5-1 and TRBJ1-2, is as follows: KAGVTQTPRYLIKTRGQQVTLSCSPISGHRSVSWYQQTPGQGLQFLFEYFSETQRNKGNFPGRFSGRQFSNSRSEMNVSTLELGDSALYLCASSLVSGEGYGYTFGSGTRLTVV.

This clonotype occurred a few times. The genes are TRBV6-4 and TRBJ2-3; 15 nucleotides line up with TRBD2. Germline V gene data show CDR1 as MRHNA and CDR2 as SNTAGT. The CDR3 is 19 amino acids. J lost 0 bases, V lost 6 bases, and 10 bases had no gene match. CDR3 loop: CASSLPGLAGGPSTDTQYF. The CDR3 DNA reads TGTGCCAGCAGCTTACCGGGACTAGCGGGGGGCCCTAGCACAGATACGCAGTATTTT.

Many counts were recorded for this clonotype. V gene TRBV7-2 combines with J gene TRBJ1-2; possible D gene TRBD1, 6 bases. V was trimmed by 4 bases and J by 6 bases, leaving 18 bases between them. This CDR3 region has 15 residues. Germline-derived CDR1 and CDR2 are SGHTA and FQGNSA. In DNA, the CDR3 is TGTGCCAGCAGCTCGGGTTTTGGGGGGGGCAATGGCTACACCTTC. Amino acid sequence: CASSSGFGGGNGYTF.

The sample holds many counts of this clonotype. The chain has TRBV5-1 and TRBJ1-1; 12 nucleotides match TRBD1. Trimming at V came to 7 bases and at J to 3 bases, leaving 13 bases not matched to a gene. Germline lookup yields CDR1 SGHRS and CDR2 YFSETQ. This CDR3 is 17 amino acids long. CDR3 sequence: CASRPGQGAEPDTEAFF. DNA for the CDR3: TGCGCCAGCCGACCGGGACAGGGGGCCGAACCGGACACTGAAGCTTTCTTT.